Listed below are T cell receptor beta chains from one sample, sequenced in a study of ipilimumab plus nivolumab after autologous stem cell transplantation. The table came from immunoSEQ multiplex PCR; TCRdb's copy has only in-frame clones and leaves some out. The sample holds 35,000 to 50,000 clones, roughly 84% seen once. The specimen comprised PBMCs, sampled in a trial of ipilimumab plus nivolumab as post-transplant consolidation. Every receptor here comes from a male donor with multiple myeloma. Each CDR3 is given with its conserved first and last residue. A D gene is named only where the DNA matches it firmly. Rows may omit the clone size; those that give it use once, few, many or a size class.

v_call,clone_size,j_call,d_call,cdr3_nt,cdr3_aa
TRBV30,-,TRBJ2-7,-,TGTGCCTTGGCAACTCAGGGAATCTACGAGCAGTACTTC,CALATQGIYEQYF
TRBV4-3,-,TRBJ2-5,-,TGCGCCAGCAGCCAAGTGCAGGGCACCGGAGAGACCCAGTACTTC,CASSQVQGTGETQYF
TRBV4-3,-,TRBJ2-7,TRBD1,TGCGCCAGCAGCCGTACCGGGACAGGTGAAGACGAGCAGTACTTC,CASSRTGTGEDEQYF
TRBV6-5,-,TRBJ1-5,-,TGTGCCAGCAGCCCGAGAACAGCAGGCAATCAGCCCCAGCATTTT,CASSPRTAGNQPQHF
TRBV10-3,-,TRBJ2-7,TRBD1,TGTGCCATCAGCCGGGACAGGGAAATTTACGAGCAGTACTTC,CAISRDREIYEQYF
TRBV18,-,TRBJ2-7,-,TGTGCCAGCTCACGGGGGGCTGGGGAGCAGTACTTC,CASSRGAGEQYF
TRBV7-9,-,TRBJ2-2,-,TGTGCCAGCAGCTTTCAAGCGAACACCGGGGAGCTGTTTTTT,CASSFQANTGELFF
TRBV7-2,-,TRBJ2-4,-,TGTGCCAGCAGCCCCCCGTTAGGGGGTATAGCCAAAAACATTCAGTACTTC,CASSPPLGGIAKNIQYF
TRBV7-9,-,TRBJ1-5,TRBD1,TGTGCCAGCAGCCCAGGACAGGGCGGCAATCAGCCCCAGCATTTT,CASSPGQGGNQPQHF
TRBV29-1,-,TRBJ1-1,-,TGCAGCGTCGTCATATCTTCTGAAGCTTTCTTT,CSVVISSEAFF
TRBV2,-,TRBJ1-3,-,TGTGCCAGCAGTGACATGACAGGTTCCGGAAACACCATATATTTT,CASSDMTGSGNTIYF
TRBV9,once,TRBJ2-2,TRBD2,TGTGCCAGCAGCCCGAGTTGGGTAGCGGGGGCCGGTAGGGCCGGGGAGCTGTTTTTT,CASSPSWVAGAGRAGELFF
TRBV6-6,once,TRBJ1-6,-,TGTGCCAGCAGGACTAACAGATATTCACCCCTCCACTTT,CASRTNRYSPLHF
TRBV13,-,TRBJ2-7,-,TGTGCCAGCAGGCTTACAGGGTACGAGCAGTACTTC,CASRLTGYEQYF